Below, 9 T cell receptor beta chains from the same sample are listed, as sequenced in a study of graft-versus-host responses after intestinal transplantation. Repertoires were generated with immunoSEQ multiplex PCR, while TCRdb's copy carries only in-frame clones and drops some. The sample contains some 81,000 clones, roughly 89% of which appear only once. No cognate antigen is known for these TCRs. The starting material was unstimulated CD4+ T cells sorted from spleen or lymph node cells, obtained before intestinal transplant. The receptors here all came from a human donor who received an intestinal transplant.

The chain carries TRBV5-1 and TRBJ1-4; a weak D match, TRBD1 (5 bases). Germline V CDR1 and CDR2: SGHRS, YFSETQ. This CDR3 contains 18 residues. The V and J ends lost 3 bases and 0 bases respectively, with 18 bases between them. CDR3 sequence (DNA): TGCGCCAGCAGCTCGGGATGGGGGGTCCTTCCAACTAATGAAAAACTGTTTTTT. It specifies CASSSGWGVLPTNEKLFF.

The chain carries TRBV18 and TRBJ2-1, with D perhaps matching TRBD2 (6 bases). The CDR3 runs to 16 residues. Germline loops: CDR1 KGHSH, CDR2 LQKENI. The ends were cut back, 0 bases at V and 3 bases at J, with 12 bases in the middle. The CDR3 loop reads CASSPPAGLSYNEQFF. The CDR3 DNA sequence: TGTGCCAGCTCACCACCGGCGGGACTCAGCTACAATGAGCAGTTCTTC.

This clone showed up just once. This chain uses TRBV5-4 with TRBJ2-1, with 8 bases matching TRBD2. Per germline, CDR1 SGHNT and CDR2 YYREEE (reference sequence). Unmatched junction bases numbered 9, after V lost 0 bases and J lost 7 bases. The CDR3 covers 16 residues. The CDR3 sequence is CASSLVAGGRRNEQFF. Here the CDR3 DNA reads TGTGCCAGCAGCTTGGTTGCGGGGGGCAGGAGGAATGAGCAGTTCTTC.

The chain carries TRBV6-5 and TRBJ1-6; D remains ambiguous. The V and J ends lost 4 bases and 8 bases respectively, with 18 bases between them. The CDR3 runs to 16 residues. Germline-derived CDR1 and CDR2 are MNHEY and SVGAGI. In DNA form, the CDR3 reads TGTGCCAGCAGTTTACAACGCGACCGGGAGGATTCACCCCTCCACTTT. Its translation is CASSLQRDREDSPLHF.

The gene calls are TRBV2 and TRBJ1-2, with 7 bases identical to TRBD1. Germline trimming cut 3 bases from V and 3 bases from J; bases unmatched to any gene: 1. The CDR3 runs to 13 residues. Per germline, CDR1 SNHLY and CDR2 FYNNEI. Here the CDR3 DNA reads TGTGCCAGCAGTGATGACAGGGACTATGGCTACACCTTC. Translation: CASSDDRDYGYTF.

V and J are TRBV28 and TRBJ2-5; tentative D call: TRBD2 (6 bases). CDR1 MDHEN and CDR2 SYDVKM come from the germline V gene. Trimming removed 3 bases at V and 5 bases at J, with 10 bases between. The CDR3 is 13 amino acids. The CDR3 nucleotides are TGTGCCAGCAGTTTCCTAGCGACGGAGACCCAGTACTTC. Translation gives CASSFLATETQYF.

The chain recombines TRBV13 with TRBJ2-5, with 8 bases that match TRBD1. Germline values: CDR1 PRHDT, CDR2 FYEKMQ (reference sequence). The CDR3 has 14 residues. Trimming cost V 0 bases and J 3 bases; bases outside gene matches: 0. CDR3 bases: TGTGCCAGCAGCTTAGGGACAGGGGAAGAGACCCAGTACTTC. Protein sequence: CASSLGTGEETQYF. Variable domain in full (rest from reference TRBV13 and TRBJ2-5): AAGVIQSPRHLIKEKRETATLKCYPIPRHDTVYWYQQGPGQDPQFLISFYEKMQSDKGSIPDRFSAQQFSDYHSELNMSSLELGDSALYFCASSLGTGEETQYFGPGTRLLVL.

This clone has just one count. This chain uses TRBV9 with TRBJ2-3; 11 bases line up with TRBD2. Unmatched junction bases numbered 7, after V lost 0 bases and J lost 1 base. Germline lookup yields CDR1 SGDLS and CDR2 YYNGEE. This CDR3 is built from 18 residues. For the CDR3, the DNA is TGTGCCAGCAGCGTAGACCCTTTGACTAGCGGGGGCACAGATACGCAGTATTTT. Residues: CASSVDPLTSGGTDTQYF.

This clone was counted between two and nine times. J is TRBJ1-4 and V is TRBV28; 10 bases are a match to TRBD1. The trim removed 5 bases at V and 7 bases at J, leaving 22 bases unmatched. This CDR3 spans 20 amino acids. Germline-derived CDR1 and CDR2 are MDHEN and SYDVKM. The CDR3 nucleotides are TGTGCCAGCAGTCCCCTAACCTCGACAGGGGGCGCATTTTGGAGTGAAAAACTGTTTTTT. Its translation is CASSPLTSTGGAFWSEKLFF.